This T cell receptor beta chain is from a study of beta chain features in type 1 diabetes. This CDR3 is 12 amino acids long. Germline CDR1 reads SQVTM; CDR2 reads ANQGSEA. Trimming took 7 bases from V and 4 from J; bases not matched to a gene: 5. This clone was observed a handful of times. Its matching antigen is unknown. It was via CD45RO/CCR7/CD25/CD127/CD95/CD27 that CD4+ naive, central memory, regulatory and stem cell-like memory cells were sorted. Study-level findings and limits: When Type 1 diabetes patients were examined, their TCRB CDR3s proved moderately but significantly shorter in all four CD4+ subsets. In the patient group, naive, central memory and Treg TCRB repertoires seemed more alike than in the healthy donor group. Reduced insertions and increased deletions marked VDJ junctions in type 1 diabetes patients.

Sequencing targeted expressed TCRB transcripts, as all isolated RNA had been reverse transcribed. Produced via immunoSEQ multiplex PCR; TCRdb's table is partial and in-frame only. The sample has about 230,000 clones; 16% are singletons. The sequence was collected from a man aged 25 to 40 with type 1 diabetes. The material sequenced was naive CD4+ T cells from blood. This chain joins TRBV29-1 and TRBJ1-2; TRBD1 aligns across 8 bases. CDR3 DNA sequence: TGCAGCGCCAGGACAGGGACCTATGGCTACACCTTC. Translated: CSARTGTYGYTF.